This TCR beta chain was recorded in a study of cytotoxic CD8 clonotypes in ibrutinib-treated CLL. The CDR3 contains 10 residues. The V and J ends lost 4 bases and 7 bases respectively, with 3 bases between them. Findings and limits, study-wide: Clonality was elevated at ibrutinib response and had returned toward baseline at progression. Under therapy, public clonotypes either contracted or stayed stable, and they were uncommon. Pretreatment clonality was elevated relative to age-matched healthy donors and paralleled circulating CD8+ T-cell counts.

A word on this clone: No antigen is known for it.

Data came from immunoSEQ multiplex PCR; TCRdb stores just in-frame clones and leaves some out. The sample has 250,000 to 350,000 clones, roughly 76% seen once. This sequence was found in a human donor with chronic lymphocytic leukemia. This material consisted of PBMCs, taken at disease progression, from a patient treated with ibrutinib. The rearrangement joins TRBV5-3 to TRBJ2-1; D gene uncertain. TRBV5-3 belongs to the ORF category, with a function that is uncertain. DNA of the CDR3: TGTGCCAGAAGCCCAAATGAGCAGTTCTTC. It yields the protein CARSPNEQFF.